The rows below give T cell receptor beta chains drawn from one sample of a study of T cell responses to AZD1222 COVID-19 vaccine. Assay used: immunoSEQ multiplex PCR; TCRdb lists only in-frame clones, some missing. The sample consists of over 90,000 clones, almost 85% of them appearing once. The sample here was peripheral blood, taken on day 0 of AZD1222 vaccination. The receptors derive from an adult in good health. Both conserved end residues are part of each CDR3. A D gene is named only where the DNA matches it firmly. For some rows the clone size is stated as once, few or many, or as a class when expanded; others skip it.

V gene: TRBV28
clone size: -
J gene: TRBJ2-7
D gene: TRBD2
CDR3 DNA: TGTGCCAGCAGGGGAGCGGGAGGGTCCTACGAGCAGTACTTC
CDR3 protein: CASRGAGGSYEQYF

V gene: TRBV3-1/TRBV3-2
clone size: -
J gene: TRBJ2-3
D gene: TRBD2
CDR3 DNA: TGTGCCAGCAGCCATGGGTCTAGCGGAGCCACAGATACGCAGTATTTT
CDR3 protein: CASSHGSSGATDTQYF

V gene: TRBV4-1
clone size: -
J gene: TRBJ1-1
D gene: -
CDR3 DNA: TGCGCCAGCAGCCTGAGACCGGGAGACTCGAACACTGAAGCTTTCTTT
CDR3 protein: CASSLRPGDSNTEAFF

V gene: TRBV3-1/TRBV3-2
clone size: -
J gene: TRBJ1-2
D gene: -
CDR3 DNA: TGTGCCAGCAGCCGGATACAGGGAGGTAACTATGGCTACACCTTC
CDR3 protein: CASSRIQGGNYGYTF

V gene: TRBV19
clone size: -
J gene: TRBJ1-2
D gene: -
CDR3 DNA: TGTGCCAGCTCCACATCGGGCCGGCGTTCCTCTAACTATGGCTACACCTTC
CDR3 protein: CASSTSGRRSSNYGYTF

V gene: TRBV10-3
clone size: -
J gene: TRBJ2-1
D gene: -
CDR3 DNA: TGTGCCATCAGTGAGTCGACTTACGGGGGAGGCTACAATGAGCAGTTCTTC
CDR3 protein: CAISESTYGGGYNEQFF

V gene: TRBV27
clone size: -
J gene: TRBJ1-4
D gene: -
CDR3 DNA: TGTGCCAGCAGTTTAGGGGGTTTGGAGAATGAAAAACTGTTTTTT
CDR3 protein: CASSLGGLENEKLFF

V gene: TRBV7-9
clone size: -
J gene: TRBJ2-4
D gene: -
CDR3 DNA: TGTGCCAGCAGCGGACGCCTAGCCGGGGACATTCAGTACTTC
CDR3 protein: CASSGRLAGDIQYF

V gene: TRBV7-9
clone size: -
J gene: TRBJ1-1
D gene: -
CDR3 DNA: TGTGCCAGCGATACGACGGATACGAACACTGAAGCTTTCTTT
CDR3 protein: CASDTTDTNTEAFF

V gene: TRBV4-1
clone size: -
J gene: TRBJ1-6
D gene: -
CDR3 DNA: TGCGCCAGCAGCCAGGAGACAGTGATTTCACCCCTCCACTTT
CDR3 protein: CASSQETVISPLHF

V gene: TRBV6-2/TRBV6-3
clone size: -
J gene: TRBJ2-1
D gene: -
CDR3 DNA: TGTGCCAGCAGCCACAGTTCGCGCGGATGGAATGAGCAGTTCTTC
CDR3 protein: CASSHSSRGWNEQFF

V gene: TRBV6-2/TRBV6-3
clone size: -
J gene: TRBJ2-1
D gene: -
CDR3 DNA: TGTGCCAGCGGCCCGCGGGGAGGGGGCAATGAGCAGTTCTTC
CDR3 protein: CASGPRGGGNEQFF

V gene: TRBV7-2
clone size: once
J gene: TRBJ1-2
D gene: -
CDR3 DNA: TGTGCCAGCAGCGGGGACGTAGGTCGGTATGGCTACACCTTC
CDR3 protein: CASSGDVGRYGYTF

V gene: TRBV7-2
clone size: -
J gene: TRBJ1-6
D gene: -
CDR3 DNA: TGTGCCAGCAGCTTTCGGGACACCCAAAATTCACCCCTCCACTTT
CDR3 protein: CASSFRDTQNSPLHF

V gene: TRBV5-6
clone size: -
J gene: TRBJ1-5
D gene: -
CDR3 DNA: TGTGCCAGCAGCCTAAGGGTAATGAGCGGCAATCAGCCCCAGCATTTT
CDR3 protein: CASSLRVMSGNQPQHF

V gene: TRBV5-8
clone size: -
J gene: TRBJ1-3
D gene: -
CDR3 DNA: TGTGCCAGCAGCTTGGCAGAGGGGGGGGTCTTCTCTGGAAACACCATATATTTT
CDR3 protein: CASSLAEGGVFSGNTIYF

V gene: TRBV24-1
clone size: -
J gene: TRBJ1-1
D gene: -
CDR3 DNA: TGTGCCACCAGTGATTTCACCGGAACTGAAGCTTTCTTT
CDR3 protein: CATSDFTGTEAFF

V gene: TRBV7-2
clone size: -
J gene: TRBJ1-2
D gene: -
CDR3 DNA: TGTGCCAGCAGCTTGGAGAGGGGATACTATGGCTACACCTTC
CDR3 protein: CASSLERGYYGYTF

V gene: TRBV5-6
clone size: -
J gene: TRBJ1-3
D gene: TRBD1
CDR3 DNA: TGTGCCAGCAGCTCGGGACAGGGAATAAACACCATATATTTT
CDR3 protein: CASSSGQGINTIYF

V gene: TRBV11-2
clone size: -
J gene: TRBJ1-1
D gene: -
CDR3 DNA: TGTGCCAGCGGCCGCCGGGTGAACACTGAAGCTTTCTTT
CDR3 protein: CASGRRVNTEAFF

V gene: TRBV24-1
clone size: -
J gene: TRBJ2-2
D gene: -
CDR3 DNA: TGTGCCACCAGTGATTCCGGGACAACCCCGAACACCGGGGAGCTGTTTTTT
CDR3 protein: CATSDSGTTPNTGELFF

V gene: TRBV10-2
clone size: -
J gene: TRBJ1-2
D gene: -
CDR3 DNA: TGCGCCAGCAGCCGGGACGACTATGGCTACACCTTC
CDR3 protein: CASSRDDYGYTF

V gene: TRBV7-8
clone size: -
J gene: TRBJ2-1
D gene: TRBD2
CDR3 DNA: TGTGCCAGCCGACGAGCGGGAGTATCCTACAATGAGCAGTTCTTC
CDR3 protein: CASRRAGVSYNEQFF

V gene: TRBV28
clone size: -
J gene: TRBJ2-5
D gene: TRBD1
CDR3 DNA: TGTGCCAGCAGTTTAGAAGGACAGGGGCGGACCCAGTACTTC
CDR3 protein: CASSLEGQGRTQYF